Sequencing of this TCR beta chain was carried out in a study of cytomegalovirus exposure and HLA in healthy donors. As to this clone: Its specificity is unknown.

Study outcomes and limitations: Later genetic work tied a missense DCLRE1C variant to beta-chain V and J trimming. It was taken for granted in presence/absence analyses that sequencing depth across donors was roughly uniform.

The CDR3 runs to 16 residues. The germline V gene has CDR1 SGHAT and CDR2 FQNNGV. The V and J ends lost 2 bases and 2 bases respectively, with 15 bases between them. Amplification used 60 Vbeta primers and 13 Jbeta primers. Repertoires were generated with immunoSEQ multiplex PCR, while TCRdb's copy carries only in-frame clones and drops some. The table has over 45,000 clones, around 78% seen once. This chain joins TRBV11-2 and TRBJ2-5, with a possible D match to TRBD1 (5 bases). What was sequenced was PBMCs. The receptor was derived from a female donor in good health and CMV-seronegative. CDR3 DNA sequence: TGTGCCAGCAGCTTATTTCGTGGGGCAACACAAGAGACCCAGTACTTC. It encodes CASSLFRGATQETQYF.